This T cell receptor (beta chain) was captured in a study of T cell responses to AZD1222 COVID-19 vaccine. The V end lost 6 bases, the J end lost 3 bases, and 9 bases lay between the germline ends. The CDR3 is 13 residues long. The repertoire was sequenced with immunoSEQ multiplex PCR; TCRdb's copy has only in-frame clones and lacks some. The profile covers approximately 180,000 clones, with 85% to 95% appearing a single time and around 3% taken by the ten largest. The receptor was isolated from an adult in good health. The specimen comprised peripheral blood, sampled on day 0 of AZD1222 vaccination. V and J are TRBV12-3 or TRBV12-4 and TRBJ2-1; perhaps D is TRBD1 or TRBD2 (5 bases each). CDR3 nucleotides: TGTGCCAGCAGCAGGGACCTCTACAATGAGCAGTTCTTC. Its translation is CASSRDLYNEQFF.